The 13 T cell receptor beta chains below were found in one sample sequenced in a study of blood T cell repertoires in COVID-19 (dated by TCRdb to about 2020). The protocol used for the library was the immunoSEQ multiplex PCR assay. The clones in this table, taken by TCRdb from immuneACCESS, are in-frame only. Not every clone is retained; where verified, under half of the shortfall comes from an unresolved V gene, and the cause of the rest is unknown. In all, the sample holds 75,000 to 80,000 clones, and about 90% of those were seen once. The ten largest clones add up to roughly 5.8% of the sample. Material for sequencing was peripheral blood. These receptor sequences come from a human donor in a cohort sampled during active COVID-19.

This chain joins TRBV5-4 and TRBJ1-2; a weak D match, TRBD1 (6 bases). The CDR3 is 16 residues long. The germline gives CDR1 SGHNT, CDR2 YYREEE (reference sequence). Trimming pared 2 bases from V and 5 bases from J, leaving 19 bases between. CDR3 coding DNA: TGTGCCAGCAGCTTCCATAGACAGGAGTTGGGTTATGGCTACACCTTC. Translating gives CASSFHRQELGYGYTF. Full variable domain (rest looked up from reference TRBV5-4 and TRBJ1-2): ETGVTQSPTHLIKTRGQQVTLRCSSQSGHNTVSWYQQALGQGPQFIFQYYREEENGRGNFPPRFSGLQFPNYSSELNVNALELDDSALYLCASSFHRQELGYGYTFGSGTRLTVV.

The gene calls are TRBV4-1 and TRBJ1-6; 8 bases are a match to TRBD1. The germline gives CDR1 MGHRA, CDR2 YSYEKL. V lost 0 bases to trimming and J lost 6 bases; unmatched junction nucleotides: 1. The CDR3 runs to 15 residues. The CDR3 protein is CASSQDGQGNSPLHF. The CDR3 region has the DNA TGCGCCAGCAGCCAAGATGGACAGGGTAATTCACCCCTCCACTTT.

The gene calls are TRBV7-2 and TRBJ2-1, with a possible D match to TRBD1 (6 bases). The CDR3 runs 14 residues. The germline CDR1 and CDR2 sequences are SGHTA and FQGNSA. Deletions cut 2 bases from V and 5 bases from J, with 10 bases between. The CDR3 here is CASSLYGQNNEQFF. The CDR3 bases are TGTGCCAGCAGCTTATACGGACAGAACAATGAGCAGTTCTTC.

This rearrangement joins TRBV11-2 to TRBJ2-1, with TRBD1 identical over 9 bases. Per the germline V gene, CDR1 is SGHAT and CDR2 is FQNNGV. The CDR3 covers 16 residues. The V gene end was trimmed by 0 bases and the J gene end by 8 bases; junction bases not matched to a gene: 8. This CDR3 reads CASSLDPGTGRHEQFF. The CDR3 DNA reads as TGTGCCAGCAGCTTAGACCCCGGGACAGGGCGCCATGAGCAGTTCTTC.

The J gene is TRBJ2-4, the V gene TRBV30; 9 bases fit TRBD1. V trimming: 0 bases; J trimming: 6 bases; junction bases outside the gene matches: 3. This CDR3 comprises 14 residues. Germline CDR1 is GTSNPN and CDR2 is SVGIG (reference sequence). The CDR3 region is CAWSVQGAGNIQYF. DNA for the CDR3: TGTGCCTGGAGTGTACAGGGGGCAGGAAACATTCAGTACTTC.

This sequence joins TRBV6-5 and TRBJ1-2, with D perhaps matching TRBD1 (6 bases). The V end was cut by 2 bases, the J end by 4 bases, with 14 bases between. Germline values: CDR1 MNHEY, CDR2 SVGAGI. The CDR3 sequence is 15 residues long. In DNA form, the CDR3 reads TGTGCCAGCAGTTACCGAGACAGGCCCGGCTATGGCTACACCTTC. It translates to CASSYRDRPGYGYTF.

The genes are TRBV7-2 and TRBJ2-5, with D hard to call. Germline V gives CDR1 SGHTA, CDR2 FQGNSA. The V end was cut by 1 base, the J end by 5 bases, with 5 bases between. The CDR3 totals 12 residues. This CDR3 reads CASSLVFETQYF. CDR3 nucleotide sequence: TGTGCCAGCAGCTTAGTATTTGAGACCCAGTACTTC.

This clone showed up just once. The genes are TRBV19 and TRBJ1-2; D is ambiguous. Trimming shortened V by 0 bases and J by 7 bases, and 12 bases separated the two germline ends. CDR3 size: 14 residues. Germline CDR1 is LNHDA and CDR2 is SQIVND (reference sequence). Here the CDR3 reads CASSIDPVSGGYTF. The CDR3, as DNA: TGTGCCAGTAGTATAGACCCTGTATCAGGTGGCTACACCTTC.

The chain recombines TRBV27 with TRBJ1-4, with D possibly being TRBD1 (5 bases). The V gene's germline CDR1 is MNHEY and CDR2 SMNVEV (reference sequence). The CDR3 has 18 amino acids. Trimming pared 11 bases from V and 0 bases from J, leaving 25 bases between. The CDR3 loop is CAVSNGGIIPATNEKLFF. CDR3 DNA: TGTGCCGTCTCAAATGGGGGGATTATCCCTGCAACTAATGAAAAACTGTTTTTT.

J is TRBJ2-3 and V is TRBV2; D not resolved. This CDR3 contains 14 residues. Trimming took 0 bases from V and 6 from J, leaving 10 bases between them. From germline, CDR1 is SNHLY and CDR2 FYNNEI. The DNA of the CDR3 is TGTGCCAGCAGTGAAGCGTGGCTTCTTGATACGCAGTATTTT. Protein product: CASSEAWLLDTQYF.

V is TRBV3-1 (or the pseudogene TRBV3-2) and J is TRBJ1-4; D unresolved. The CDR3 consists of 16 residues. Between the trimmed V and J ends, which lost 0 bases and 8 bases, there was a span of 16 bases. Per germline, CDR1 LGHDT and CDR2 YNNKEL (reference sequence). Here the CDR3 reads CASSQDEGPAGEKLFF. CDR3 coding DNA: TGTGCCAGCAGCCAAGATGAAGGACCCGCGGGGGAAAAACTGTTTTTT.

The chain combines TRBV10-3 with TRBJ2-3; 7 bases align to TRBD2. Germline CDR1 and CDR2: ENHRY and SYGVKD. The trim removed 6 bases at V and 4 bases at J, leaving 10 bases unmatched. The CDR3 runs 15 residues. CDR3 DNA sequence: TGTGCCATCAGAGAGCCGGGAACTAGCGCAGATACGCAGTATTTT. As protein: CAIREPGTSADTQYF.

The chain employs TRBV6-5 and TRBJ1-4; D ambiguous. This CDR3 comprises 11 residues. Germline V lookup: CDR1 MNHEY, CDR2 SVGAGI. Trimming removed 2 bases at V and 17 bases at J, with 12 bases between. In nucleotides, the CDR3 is TGTGCCAGCAGTTACCACCGAAGCCTCTTTTTT. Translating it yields CASSYHRSLFF.